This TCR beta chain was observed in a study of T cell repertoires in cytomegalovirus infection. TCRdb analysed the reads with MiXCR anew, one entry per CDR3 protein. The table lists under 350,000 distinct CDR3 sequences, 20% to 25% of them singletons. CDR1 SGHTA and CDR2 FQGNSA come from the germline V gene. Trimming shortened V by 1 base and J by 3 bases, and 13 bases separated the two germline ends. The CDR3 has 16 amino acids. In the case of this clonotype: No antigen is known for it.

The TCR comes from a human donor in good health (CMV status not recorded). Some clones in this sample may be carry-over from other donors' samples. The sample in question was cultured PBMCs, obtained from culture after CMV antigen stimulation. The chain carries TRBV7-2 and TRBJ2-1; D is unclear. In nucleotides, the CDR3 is TGTGCCAGCAGCTTAGAGTCCCAACCATTCTACAATGAGCAGTTCTTC. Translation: CASSLESQPFYNEQFF.